This passage covers 12 T cell receptor beta chains from one sample sequenced in a study of human thymus T cells. Assay: immunoSEQ multiplex PCR; the TCRdb copy retains only in-frame clones and omits some. Of about 78,000 clones in the sample, 95% to 98% were seen once. Thymus tissue for the work was resected from patients undergoing corrective heart surgery. The sample was thymus tissue. Source of these receptors: a boy younger than two with a congenital heart defect but otherwise immunologically healthy.

The rearrangement links TRBV27 to TRBJ2-5, with 12 bases matching TRBD2. Germline-derived CDR1 and CDR2 are MNHEY and SMNVEV (reference sequence). The ends lost 6 bases at V and 2 bases at J; junction bases unmatched: 10. The CDR3 runs to 17 residues. Here the CDR3 reads CASSQGVLAGGQETQYF. CDR3 sequence (DNA): TGTGCCAGCAGCCAGGGGGTCCTAGCGGGAGGGCAAGAGACCCAGTACTTC.

The V and J genes are TRBV10-2 and TRBJ2-5; D could derive from TRBD1 or TRBD2 (5 bases each). The CDR3 has 14 amino acids. From germline, CDR1 is WSHSY and CDR2 SAAADI. Trimming pared 11 bases from V and 0 bases from J, leaving 16 bases between. CDR3 nucleotide sequence: TGCGCCGGCATGGGACCCGGACACCAAGAGACCCAGTACTTC. As protein: CAGMGPGHQETQYF.

This sequence joins TRBV6-5 and TRBJ1-1; no firm D call. This CDR3 contains 14 residues. In germline, CDR1 is MNHEY, CDR2 SVGAGI. The V and J ends lost 4 bases and 1 base respectively, with 10 bases between them. The CDR3 DNA reads as TGTGCCAGCAGTTTCCCGGAGGGGAACACTGAAGCTTTCTTT. Protein sequence: CASSFPEGNTEAFF.

V usage is TRBV19 and J usage is TRBJ2-7; tentative D call: TRBD2 (6 bases). Germline-derived CDR1 and CDR2 are LNHDA and SQIVND (reference sequence). There are 14 residues in the CDR3. V dropped 4 bases and J dropped 5 bases, with 15 bases sitting between them. The CDR3: CASSTRLGIHEQYF. CDR3 DNA sequence: TGTGCCAGTAGTACCAGACTAGGTATCCACGAGCAGTACTTC.

This clone has only one observation. The chain couples TRBV7-9 to TRBJ1-2, with 8 nucleotides matching TRBD1. Germline assignment: CDR1 SEHNR and CDR2 FQNEAQ (reference sequence). This CDR3 comprises 19 residues. V lost 0 bases, J lost 4 bases, and 16 bases stayed unmatched. This CDR3 reads CASSLAEDRVSSPGYGYTF. CDR3 sequence (DNA): TGTGCCAGCAGCTTAGCAGAGGACAGGGTGTCGTCTCCGGGCTATGGCTACACCTTC.

This rearrangement joins TRBV29-1 to TRBJ2-1, with 7 nucleotides matching TRBD2. With V trimmed by 1 base and J by 5 bases, 8 bases remained unmatched. The CDR3 extends over 15 amino acids. Germline V gene lookup returns CDR1 SQVTM and CDR2 ANQGSEA. CDR3 sequence reads: CSVEGGAGWNNEQFF. The CDR3 DNA is TGCAGCGTTGAAGGTGGAGCGGGGTGGAACAATGAGCAGTTCTTC.

The V and J genes are TRBV11-3 and TRBJ2-7; possibly TRBD2 for D (6 bases). Germline CDR1 reads SGHNT; CDR2 reads YENEEA. V lost 3 bases to trimming and J lost 4 bases, with 13 bases between them. The CDR3 has 14 amino acids. As DNA, the CDR3 is TGTGCCAGCAGCTTCCACTGGGACTTATACGAGCAGTACTTC. It codes for CASSFHWDLYEQYF.

This rearrangement joins TRBV2 to TRBJ2-2, with D possibly TRBD2 on 5 matching bases. This CDR3 contains 14 residues. Trimming stripped 9 bases from V and 6 bases from J, with 17 bases between. Germline V lookup: CDR1 SNHLY, CDR2 FYNNEI. CDR3 in amino acids: CARTPTSSPGELFF. DNA for the CDR3: TGTGCCAGGACCCCTACTAGTTCCCCCGGGGAGCTGTTTTTT. The variable domain in full, completed from reference TRBV2 and TRBJ2-2, reads EPEVTQTPSHQVTQMGQEVILRCVPISNHLYFYWYRQILGQKVEFLVSFYNNEISEKSEIFDDQFSVERPDGSNFTLKIRSTKLEDSAMYFCARTPTSSPGELFFGEGSRLTVL.

The rearrangement links TRBV30 to TRBJ2-7; TRBD1 agrees at 7 bases. Looked up from germline, CDR1 is GTSNPN and CDR2 is SVGIG (reference sequence). V lost 3 bases, J lost 7 bases, and 6 bases stayed unmatched. CDR3 length: 12 residues. The CDR3 reads CAWRATGVEQYF. The CDR3 DNA follows: TGTGCCTGGAGAGCAACAGGGGTAGAGCAGTACTTC. The full variable domain, its missing parts supplied by reference TRBV30 and TRBJ2-7, is SQTIHQWPATLVQPVGSPLSLECTVEGTSNPNLYWYRQAAGRGLQLLFYSVGIGQISSEVPQNLSASRPQDRQFILSSKKLLLSDSGFYLCAWRATGVEQYFGPGTRLTVT.

Of note for this clone: Distinct nucleotide sequences in the sample also encode this CDR3. This chain joins TRBV27 and TRBJ2-3, with D unclear. The CDR3 totals 12 residues. V lost 5 bases and J lost 1, with 4 bases in between. Per germline, CDR1 MNHEY and CDR2 SMNVEV (reference sequence). The CDR3 spells CASSLGTDTQYF. The CDR3 DNA is TGTGCCAGCAGTCTCGGCACAGATACGCAGTATTTT.

The chain employs TRBV4-2 and TRBJ2-3; D unclear. Germline CDR1 is LGHNA and CDR2 is YNFKEQ. This CDR3 has 17 residues. The V end lost 4 bases, the J end lost 1 base, and 18 bases lay between the germline ends. This CDR3 is CASSPLLGPMGTDTQYF. The CDR3 nucleotides read TGTGCCAGCAGCCCCCTACTGGGCCCAATGGGCACAGATACGCAGTATTTT.

The rearrangement links TRBV9 to TRBJ2-3; TRBD2 aligns across 8 bases. The CDR3 sequence is 16 residues long. Germline-derived CDR1 and CDR2 are SGDLS and YYNGEE. Trimming cost V 2 bases and J 2 bases; bases outside gene matches: 7. Written as DNA, the CDR3 is TGTGCCAGCAGCGTCAAAGCGGGGGCGCACACAGATACGCAGTATTTT. Translation gives CASSVKAGAHTDTQYF.